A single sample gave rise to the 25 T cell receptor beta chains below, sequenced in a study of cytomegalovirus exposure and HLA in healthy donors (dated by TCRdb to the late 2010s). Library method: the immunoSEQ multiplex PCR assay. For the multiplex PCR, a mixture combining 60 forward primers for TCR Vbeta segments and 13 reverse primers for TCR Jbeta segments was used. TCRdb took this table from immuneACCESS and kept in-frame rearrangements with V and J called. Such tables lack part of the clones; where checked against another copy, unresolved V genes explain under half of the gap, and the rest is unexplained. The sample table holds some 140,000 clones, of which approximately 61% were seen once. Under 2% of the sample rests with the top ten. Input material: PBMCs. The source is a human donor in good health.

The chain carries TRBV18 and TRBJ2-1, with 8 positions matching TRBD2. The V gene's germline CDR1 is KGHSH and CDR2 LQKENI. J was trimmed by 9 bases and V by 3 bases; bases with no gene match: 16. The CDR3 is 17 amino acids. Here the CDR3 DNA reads TGTGCCAGCTCACCGGGGTCAGGACTAGCCAGGATGGGTGAGCAGTTCTTC. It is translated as CASSPGSGLARMGEQFF.

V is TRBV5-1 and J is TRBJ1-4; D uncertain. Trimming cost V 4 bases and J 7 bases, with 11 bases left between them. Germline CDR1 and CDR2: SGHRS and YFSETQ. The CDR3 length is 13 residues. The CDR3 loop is CASSSPAGEKLFF. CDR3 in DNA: TGCGCCAGCAGCAGCCCCGCGGGTGAAAAACTGTTTTTT.

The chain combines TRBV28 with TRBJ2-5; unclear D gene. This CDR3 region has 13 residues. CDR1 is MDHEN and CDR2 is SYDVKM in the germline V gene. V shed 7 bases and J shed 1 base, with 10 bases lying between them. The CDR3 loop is CASNNAPQETQYF. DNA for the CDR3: TGTGCCAGCAATAATGCGCCCCAAGAGACCCAGTACTTC.

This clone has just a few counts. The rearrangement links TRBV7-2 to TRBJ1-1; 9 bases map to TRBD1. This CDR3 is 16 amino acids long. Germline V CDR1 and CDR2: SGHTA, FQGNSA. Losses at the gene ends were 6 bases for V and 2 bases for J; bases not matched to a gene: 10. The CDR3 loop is CASRLPLDRGNTEAFF. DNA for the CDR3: TGTGCCAGCAGGTTGCCTCTGGACAGGGGAAACACTGAAGCTTTCTTT.

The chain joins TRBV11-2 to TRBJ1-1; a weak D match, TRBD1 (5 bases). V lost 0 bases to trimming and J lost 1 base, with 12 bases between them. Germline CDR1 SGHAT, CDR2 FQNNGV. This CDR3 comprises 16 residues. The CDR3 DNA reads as TGTGCCAGCAGCTTAGAATGGGGGGTTGGGAACACTGAAGCTTTCTTT. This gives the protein CASSLEWGVGNTEAFF.

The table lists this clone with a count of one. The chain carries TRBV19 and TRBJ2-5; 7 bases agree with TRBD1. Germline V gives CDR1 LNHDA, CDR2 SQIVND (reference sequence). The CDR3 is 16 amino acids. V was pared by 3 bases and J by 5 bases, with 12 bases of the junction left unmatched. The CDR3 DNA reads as TGTGCCAGTAGTATTGGTGGAAGGGGGCTAAGGGAGACCCAGTACTTC. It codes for CASSIGGRGLRETQYF.

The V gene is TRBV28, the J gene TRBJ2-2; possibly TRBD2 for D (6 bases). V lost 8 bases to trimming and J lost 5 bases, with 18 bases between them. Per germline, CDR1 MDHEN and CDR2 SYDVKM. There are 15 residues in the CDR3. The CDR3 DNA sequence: TGTGCCAGCGGCGGGACGCCTAAACGAACCGGGGAGCTGTTTTTT. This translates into CASGGTPKRTGELFF.

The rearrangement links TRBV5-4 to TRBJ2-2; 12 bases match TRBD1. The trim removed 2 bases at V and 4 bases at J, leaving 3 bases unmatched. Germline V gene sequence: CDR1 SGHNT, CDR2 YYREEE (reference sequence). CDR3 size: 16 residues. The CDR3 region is CASSFGTGGFTGELFF. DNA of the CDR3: TGTGCCAGCAGCTTTGGGACAGGGGGCTTCACCGGGGAGCTGTTTTTT. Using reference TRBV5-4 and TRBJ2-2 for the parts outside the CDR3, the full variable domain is ETGVTQSPTHLIKTRGQQVTLRCSSQSGHNTVSWYQQALGQGPQFIFQYYREEENGRGNFPPRFSGLQFPNYSSELNVNALELDDSALYLCASSFGTGGFTGELFFGEGSRLTVL.

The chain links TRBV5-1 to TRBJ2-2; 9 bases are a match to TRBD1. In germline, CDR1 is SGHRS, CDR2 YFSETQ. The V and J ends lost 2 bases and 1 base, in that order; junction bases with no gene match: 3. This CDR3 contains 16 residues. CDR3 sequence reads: CASSLRQGGNTGELFF. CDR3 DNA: TGCGCCAGCAGCTTAAGACAGGGGGGGAACACCGGGGAGCTGTTTTTT.

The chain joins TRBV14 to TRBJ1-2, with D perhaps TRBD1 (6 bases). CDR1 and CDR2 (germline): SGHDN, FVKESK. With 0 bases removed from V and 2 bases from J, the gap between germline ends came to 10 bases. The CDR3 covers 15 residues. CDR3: CASSQDTGPNYGYTF. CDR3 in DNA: TGTGCCAGCAGCCAAGACACAGGGCCAAACTATGGCTACACCTTC.

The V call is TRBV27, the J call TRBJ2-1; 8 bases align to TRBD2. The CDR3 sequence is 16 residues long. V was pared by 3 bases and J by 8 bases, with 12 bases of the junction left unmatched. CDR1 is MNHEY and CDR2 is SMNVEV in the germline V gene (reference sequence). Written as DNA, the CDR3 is TGTGCCAGCAGTTTGATAGCGGGACTCAACAAGCATGAGCAGTTCTTC. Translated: CASSLIAGLNKHEQFF.

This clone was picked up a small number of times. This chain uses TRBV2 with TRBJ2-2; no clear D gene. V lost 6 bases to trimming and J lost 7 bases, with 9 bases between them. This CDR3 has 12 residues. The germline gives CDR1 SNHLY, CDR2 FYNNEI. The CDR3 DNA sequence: TGTGCCAGCAGCAGAGGTCTCGGGGAGCTGTTTTTT. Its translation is CASSRGLGELFF.

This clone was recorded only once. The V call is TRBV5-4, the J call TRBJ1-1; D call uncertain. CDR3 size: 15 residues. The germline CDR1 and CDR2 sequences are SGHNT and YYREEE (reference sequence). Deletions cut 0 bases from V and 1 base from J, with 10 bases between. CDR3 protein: CASSLALIGNTEAFF. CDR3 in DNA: TGTGCCAGCAGCTTGGCCCTAATCGGGAACACTGAAGCTTTCTTT.

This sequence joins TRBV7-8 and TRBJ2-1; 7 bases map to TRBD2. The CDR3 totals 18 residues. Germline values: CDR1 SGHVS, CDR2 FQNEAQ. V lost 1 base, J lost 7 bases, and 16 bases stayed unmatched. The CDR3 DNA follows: TGTGCCAGCAGCTTAGGTTTCGGGTTCGGGGGAGCGGGGAATGAGCAGTTCTTC. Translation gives CASSLGFGFGGAGNEQFF.

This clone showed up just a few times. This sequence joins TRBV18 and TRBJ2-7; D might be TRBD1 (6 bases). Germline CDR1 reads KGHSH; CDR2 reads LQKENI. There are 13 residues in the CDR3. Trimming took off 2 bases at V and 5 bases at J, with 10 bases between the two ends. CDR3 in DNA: TGTGCCAGCTCACCAAACAGGGACAACGAGCAGTACTTC. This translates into CASSPNRDNEQYF.

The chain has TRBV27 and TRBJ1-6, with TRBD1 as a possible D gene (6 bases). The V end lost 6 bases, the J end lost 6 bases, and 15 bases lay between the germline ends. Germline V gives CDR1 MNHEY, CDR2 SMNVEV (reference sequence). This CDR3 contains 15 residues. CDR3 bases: TGTGCCAGCAGCTACAGGGTTAAGGTTAATTCACCCCTCCACTTT. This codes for CASSYRVKVNSPLHF.

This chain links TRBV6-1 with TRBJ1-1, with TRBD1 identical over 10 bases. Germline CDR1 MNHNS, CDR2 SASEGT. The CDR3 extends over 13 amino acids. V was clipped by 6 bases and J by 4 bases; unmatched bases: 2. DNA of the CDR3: TGTGCCAGCAGGTGGACAGGGGGCACTGAAGCTTTCTTT. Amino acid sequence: CASRWTGGTEAFF.

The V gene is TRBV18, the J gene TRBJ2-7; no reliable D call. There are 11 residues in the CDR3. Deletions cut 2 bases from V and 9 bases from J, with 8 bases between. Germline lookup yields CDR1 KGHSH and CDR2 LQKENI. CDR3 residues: CASSPSRGQYF. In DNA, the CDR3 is TGTGCCAGCTCACCATCCCGCGGGCAGTACTTC.

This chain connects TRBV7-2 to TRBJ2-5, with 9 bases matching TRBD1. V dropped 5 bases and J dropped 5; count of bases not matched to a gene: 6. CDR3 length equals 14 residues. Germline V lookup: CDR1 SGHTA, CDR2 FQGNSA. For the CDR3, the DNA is TGTGCCAGCAGCCGGACAGGGGCGGCGGAGACCCAGTACTTC. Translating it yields CASSRTGAAETQYF.

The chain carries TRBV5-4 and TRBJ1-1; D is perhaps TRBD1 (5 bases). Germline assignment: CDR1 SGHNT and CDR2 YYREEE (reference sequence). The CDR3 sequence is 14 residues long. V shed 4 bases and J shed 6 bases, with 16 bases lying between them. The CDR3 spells CASSGPGLPPEAFF. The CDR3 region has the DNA TGTGCCAGCAGCGGGCCAGGGCTTCCCCCTGAAGCTTTCTTT. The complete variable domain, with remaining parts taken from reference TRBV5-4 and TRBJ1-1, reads ETGVTQSPTHLIKTRGQQVTLRCSSQSGHNTVSWYQQALGQGPQFIFQYYREEENGRGNFPPRFSGLQFPNYSSELNVNALELDDSALYLCASSGPGLPPEAFFGQGTRLTVV.

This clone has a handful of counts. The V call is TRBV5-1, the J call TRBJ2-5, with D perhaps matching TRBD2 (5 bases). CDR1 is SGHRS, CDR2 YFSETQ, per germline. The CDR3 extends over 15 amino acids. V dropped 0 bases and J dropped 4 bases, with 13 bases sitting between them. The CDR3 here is CASSLVPGSGETQYF. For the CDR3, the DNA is TGCGCCAGCAGCTTGGTGCCGGGATCAGGAGAGACCCAGTACTTC.

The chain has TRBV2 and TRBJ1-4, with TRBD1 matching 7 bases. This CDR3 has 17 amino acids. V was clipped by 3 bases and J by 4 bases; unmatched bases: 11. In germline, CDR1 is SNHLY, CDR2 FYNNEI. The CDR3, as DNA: TGTGCCAGCAGTGATGGGGGTGTAGGGGGCCGTAATGAAAAACTGTTTTTT. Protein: CASSDGGVGGRNEKLFF.

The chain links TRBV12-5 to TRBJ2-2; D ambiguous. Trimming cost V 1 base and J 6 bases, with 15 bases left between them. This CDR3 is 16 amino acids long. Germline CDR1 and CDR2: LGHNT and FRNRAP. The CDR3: CASGLGPPGSAGELFF. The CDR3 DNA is TGTGCTAGTGGTTTGGGTCCCCCGGGTTCGGCCGGGGAGCTGTTTTTT.

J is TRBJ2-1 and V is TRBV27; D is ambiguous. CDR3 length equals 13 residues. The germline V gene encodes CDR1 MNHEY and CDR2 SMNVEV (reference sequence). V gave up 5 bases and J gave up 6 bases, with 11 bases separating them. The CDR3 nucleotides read TGTGCCAGCAGTCCTTCGGGTAGCAATGAGCAGTTCTTC. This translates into CASSPSGSNEQFF.

The CDR3 spells CASSWGQGSMEQYF. In nucleotides, the CDR3 is TGTGCCAGCAGCTGGGGACAGGGTTCGATGGAGCAGTACTTC. This chain joins TRBV5-4 and TRBJ2-7, with TRBD1 matching 9 bases. The CDR3 has 14 residues. The V and J ends lost 3 bases and 7 bases, in that order; junction bases with no gene match: 8. Germline values: CDR1 SGHNT, CDR2 YYREEE (reference sequence).